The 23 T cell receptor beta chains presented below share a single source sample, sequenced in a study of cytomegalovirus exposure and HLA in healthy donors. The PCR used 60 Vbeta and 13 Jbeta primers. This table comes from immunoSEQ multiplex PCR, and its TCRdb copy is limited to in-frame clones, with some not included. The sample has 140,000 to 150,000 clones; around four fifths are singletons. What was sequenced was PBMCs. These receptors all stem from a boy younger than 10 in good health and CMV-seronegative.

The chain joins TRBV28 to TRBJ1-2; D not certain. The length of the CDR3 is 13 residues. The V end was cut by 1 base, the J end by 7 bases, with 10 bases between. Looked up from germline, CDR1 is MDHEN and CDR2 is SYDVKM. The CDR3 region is CASSLSRSGGYTF. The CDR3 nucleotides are TGTGCCAGCAGTTTATCCCGTAGCGGTGGCTACACCTTC.

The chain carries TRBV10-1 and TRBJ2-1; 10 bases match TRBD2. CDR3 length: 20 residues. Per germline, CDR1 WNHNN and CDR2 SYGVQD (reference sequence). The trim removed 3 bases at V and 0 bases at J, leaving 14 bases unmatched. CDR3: CASSEGVGLAGAVSYNEQFF. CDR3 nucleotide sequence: TGCGCCAGCAGTGAAGGCGTCGGGCTAGCGGGAGCGGTCTCCTACAATGAGCAGTTCTTC.

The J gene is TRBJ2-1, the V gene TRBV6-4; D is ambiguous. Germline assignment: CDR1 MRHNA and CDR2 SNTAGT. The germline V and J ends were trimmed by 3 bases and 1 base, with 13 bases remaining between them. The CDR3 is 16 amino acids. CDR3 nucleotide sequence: TGTGCCAGCAGTGATGTAGCCAAAGCATCCTACAATGAGCAGTTCTTC. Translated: CASSDVAKASYNEQFF.

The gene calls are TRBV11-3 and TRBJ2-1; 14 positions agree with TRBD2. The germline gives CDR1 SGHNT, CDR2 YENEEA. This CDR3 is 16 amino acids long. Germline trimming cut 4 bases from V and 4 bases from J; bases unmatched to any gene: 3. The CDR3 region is CASSSRLAGGYNEQFF. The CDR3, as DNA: TGTGCCAGCAGCTCCCGACTAGCGGGAGGGTACAATGAGCAGTTCTTC. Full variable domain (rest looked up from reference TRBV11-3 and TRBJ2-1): EAGVVQSPRYKIIEKKQPVAFWCNPISGHNTLYWYLQNLGQGPELLIRYENEEAVDDSQLPKDRFSAERLKGVDSTLKIQPAELGDSAVYLCASSSRLAGGYNEQFFGPGTRLTVL.

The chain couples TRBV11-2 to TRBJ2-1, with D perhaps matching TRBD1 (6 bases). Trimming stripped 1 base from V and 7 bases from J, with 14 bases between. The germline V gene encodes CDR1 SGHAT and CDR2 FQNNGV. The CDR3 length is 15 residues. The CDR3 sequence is CASSLVMGAPNEQFF. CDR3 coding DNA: TGTGCCAGCAGCTTAGTCATGGGGGCCCCAAATGAGCAGTTCTTC.

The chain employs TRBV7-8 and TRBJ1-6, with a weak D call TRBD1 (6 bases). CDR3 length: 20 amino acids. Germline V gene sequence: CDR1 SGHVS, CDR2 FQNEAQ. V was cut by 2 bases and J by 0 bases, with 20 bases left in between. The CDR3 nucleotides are TGTGCCAGCAGCTTAAGTCTGGACAGCGACATCAGCTCCTATAATTCACCCCTCCACTTT. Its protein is CASSLSLDSDISSYNSPLHF. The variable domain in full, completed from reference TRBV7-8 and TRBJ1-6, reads GAGVSQSPRYKVAKRGQDVALRCDPISGHVSLFWYQQALGQGPEFLTYFQNEAQLDKSGLPSDRFFAERPEGSVSTLKIQRTQQEDSAVYLCASSLSLDSDISSYNSPLHFGNGTRLTVT.

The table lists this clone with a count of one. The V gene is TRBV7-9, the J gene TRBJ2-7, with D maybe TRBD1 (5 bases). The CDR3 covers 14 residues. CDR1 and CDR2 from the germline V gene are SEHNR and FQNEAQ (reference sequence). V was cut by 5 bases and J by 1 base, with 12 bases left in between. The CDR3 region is CASSRKGDSYEQYF. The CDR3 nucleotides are TGTGCCAGCAGCCGTAAAGGGGATTCCTACGAGCAGTACTTC. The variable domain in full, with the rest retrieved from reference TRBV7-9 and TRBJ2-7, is DTGVSQNPRHKITKRGQNVTFRCDPISEHNRLYWYRQTLGQGPEFLTYFQNEAQLEKSRLLSDRFSAERPKGSFSTLEIQRTEQGDSAMYLCASSRKGDSYEQYFGPGTRLTVT.

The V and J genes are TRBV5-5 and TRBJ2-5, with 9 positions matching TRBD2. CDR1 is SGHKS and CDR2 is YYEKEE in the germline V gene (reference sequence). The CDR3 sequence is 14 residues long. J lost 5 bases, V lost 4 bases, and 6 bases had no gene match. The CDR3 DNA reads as TGTGCCAGCAGCCCGCGGGGGGGCAGGGAGACCCAGTACTTC. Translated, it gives CASSPRGGRETQYF.

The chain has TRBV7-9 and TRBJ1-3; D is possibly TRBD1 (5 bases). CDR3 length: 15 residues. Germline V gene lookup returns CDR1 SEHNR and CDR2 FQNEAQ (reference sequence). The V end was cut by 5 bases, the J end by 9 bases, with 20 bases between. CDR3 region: CASSLYPDILGTIYF. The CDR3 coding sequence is TGTGCCAGCAGCCTATACCCGGACATCCTCGGCACCATATATTTT.

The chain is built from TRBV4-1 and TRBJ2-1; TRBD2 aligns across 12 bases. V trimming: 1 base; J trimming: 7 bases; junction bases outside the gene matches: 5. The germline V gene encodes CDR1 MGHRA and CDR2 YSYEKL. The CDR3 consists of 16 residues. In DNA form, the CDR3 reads TGCGCCAGCAGCCAAGTAATTCTAGCGGGAGGGAATGAGCAGTTCTTC. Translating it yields CASSQVILAGGNEQFF.

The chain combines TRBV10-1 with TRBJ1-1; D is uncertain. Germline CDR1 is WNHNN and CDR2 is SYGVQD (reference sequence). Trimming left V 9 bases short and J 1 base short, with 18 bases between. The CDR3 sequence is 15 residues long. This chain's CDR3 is CASSLRADGNTEAFF. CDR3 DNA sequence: TGCGCCAGTAGTCTGCGGGCCGACGGGAACACTGAAGCTTTCTTT.

This CDR3 reads CASRGVETSRNNEQFF. The CDR3 DNA is TGTGCCAGCAGGGGGGTGGAGACTAGTAGGAACAATGAGCAGTTCTTC. The rearrangement joins TRBV6-6 to TRBJ2-1; a weak D match, TRBD2 (6 bases). Per germline, CDR1 MNHNY and CDR2 SVGAGI (reference sequence). The CDR3 consists of 16 residues. V was shortened by 6 bases and J by 5 bases, with 20 bases between the two germline ends.

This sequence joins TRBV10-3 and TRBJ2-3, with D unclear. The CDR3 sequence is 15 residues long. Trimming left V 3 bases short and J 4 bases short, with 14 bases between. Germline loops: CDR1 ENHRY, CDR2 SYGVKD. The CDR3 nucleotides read TGTGCCATCAGTGATCAGGCAAATATTCCAGATACGCAGTATTTT. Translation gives CAISDQANIPDTQYF.

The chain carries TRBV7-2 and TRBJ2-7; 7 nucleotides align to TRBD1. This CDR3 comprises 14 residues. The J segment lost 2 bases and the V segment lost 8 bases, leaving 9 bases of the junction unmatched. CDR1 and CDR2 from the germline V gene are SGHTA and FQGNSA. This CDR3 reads CASQRQGGPYEQYF. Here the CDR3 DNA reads TGTGCCAGCCAAAGACAGGGTGGTCCCTACGAGCAGTACTTC.

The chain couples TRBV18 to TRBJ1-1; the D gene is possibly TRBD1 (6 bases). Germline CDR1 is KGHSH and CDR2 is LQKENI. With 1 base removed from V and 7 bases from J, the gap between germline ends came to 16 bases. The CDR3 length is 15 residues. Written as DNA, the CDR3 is TGTGCCAGCTCACCACAACGACTAACAGGGAGTGAAGCTTTCTTT. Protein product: CASSPQRLTGSEAFF.

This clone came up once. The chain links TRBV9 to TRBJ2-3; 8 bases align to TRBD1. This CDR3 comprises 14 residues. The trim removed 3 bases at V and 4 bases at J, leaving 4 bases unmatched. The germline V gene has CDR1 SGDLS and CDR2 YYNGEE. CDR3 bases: TGTGCCAGCAGCGGGACAGGGTACGCAGATACGCAGTATTTT. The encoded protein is CASSGTGYADTQYF.

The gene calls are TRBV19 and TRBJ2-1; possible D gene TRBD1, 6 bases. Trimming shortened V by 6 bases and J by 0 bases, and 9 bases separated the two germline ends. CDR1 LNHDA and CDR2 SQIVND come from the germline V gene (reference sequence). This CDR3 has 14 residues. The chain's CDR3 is CASRDRFSYNEQFF. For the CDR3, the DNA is TGTGCCAGTAGGGACAGATTCTCCTACAATGAGCAGTTCTTC.

DNA for the CDR3: TGTGCCTGGGACATTAACGCCGGGGAGCTGTTTTTT. Translation: CAWDINAGELFF. The chain links TRBV30 to TRBJ2-2; D unclear. Trimming pared 5 bases from V and 6 bases from J, leaving 10 bases between. The CDR3 runs 12 residues. CDR1 and CDR2 from the germline V gene are GTSNPN and SVGIG (reference sequence). Complete variable domain (other parts from reference TRBV30 and TRBJ2-2): SQTIHQWPATLVQPVGSPLSLECTVEGTSNPNLYWYRQAAGRGLQLLFYSVGIGQISSEVPQNLSASRPQDRQFILSSKKLLLSDSGFYLCAWDINAGELFFGEGSRLTVL.

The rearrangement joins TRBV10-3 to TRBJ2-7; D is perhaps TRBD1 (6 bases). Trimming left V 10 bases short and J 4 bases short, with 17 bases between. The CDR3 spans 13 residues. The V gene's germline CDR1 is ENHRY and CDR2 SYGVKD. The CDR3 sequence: CATTTGFGYEQYF. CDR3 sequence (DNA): TGTGCCACAACAACAGGGTTTGGTTACGAGCAGTACTTC.

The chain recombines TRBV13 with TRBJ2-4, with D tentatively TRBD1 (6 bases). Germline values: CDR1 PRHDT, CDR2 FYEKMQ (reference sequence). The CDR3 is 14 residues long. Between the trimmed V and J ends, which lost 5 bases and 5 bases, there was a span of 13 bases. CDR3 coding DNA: TGTGCCAGCAGCGGGTGGGACAACGAAAACATTCAGTACTTC. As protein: CASSGWDNENIQYF.

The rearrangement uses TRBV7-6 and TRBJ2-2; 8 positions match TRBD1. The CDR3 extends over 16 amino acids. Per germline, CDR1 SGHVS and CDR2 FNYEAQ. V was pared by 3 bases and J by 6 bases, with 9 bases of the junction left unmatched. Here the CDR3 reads CASSFISGGRAGELFF. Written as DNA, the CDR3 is TGTGCCAGCAGCTTTATATCAGGGGGCCGGGCCGGGGAGCTGTTTTTT. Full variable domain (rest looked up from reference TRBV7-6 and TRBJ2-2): GAGVSQSPRYKVTKRGQDVALRCDPISGHVSLYWYRQALGQGPEFLTYFNYEAQQDKSGLPNDRFSAERPEGSISTLTIQRTEQRDSAMYRCASSFISGGRAGELFFGEGSRLTVL.

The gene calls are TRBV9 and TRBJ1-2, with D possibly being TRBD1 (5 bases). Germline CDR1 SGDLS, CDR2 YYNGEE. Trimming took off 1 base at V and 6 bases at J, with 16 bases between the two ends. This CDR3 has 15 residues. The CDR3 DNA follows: TGTGCCAGCAGCGTAACCCGGACGGCCAGGGATGGCTACACCTTC. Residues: CASSVTRTARDGYTF.

The CDR3 here is CASTTWGGVAYNEQFF. CDR3 nucleotide sequence: TGTGCCAGCACGACATGGGGGGGGGTGGCGTACAATGAGCAGTTCTTC. V usage is TRBV27 and J usage is TRBJ2-1, with 7 positions matching TRBD2. The CDR3 runs 16 residues. Germline lookup yields CDR1 MNHEY and CDR2 SMNVEV (reference sequence). Unmatched junction bases numbered 13, after V lost 7 bases and J lost 4 bases.